These 10 T cell receptor beta chains share one sample of origin, sequenced in a study of blood T cell repertoires in COVID-19. Clones were read by immunoSEQ multiplex PCR, and TCRdb kept only the in-frame ones, dropping some. The data hold approximately 150,000 clones, with around 90% observed a single time. The source material was peripheral blood. These receptors came from a human donor in a cohort sampled during active COVID-19.

The chain has TRBV11-1 and TRBJ2-5; the D gene is possibly TRBD2 (6 bases). The germline CDR1 and CDR2 sequences are SGHAT and FQDESV (reference sequence). The CDR3 has 16 residues. The V gene lost 4 bases and the J gene lost 0 bases, with 15 bases spanning the gap. CDR3 amino acids: CASSSWAGQDQETQYF. The DNA of the CDR3 is TGTGCCAGCAGCTCCTGGGCGGGGCAGGACCAAGAGACCCAGTACTTC.

V usage is TRBV6-1 and J usage is TRBJ1-3; D perhaps matches TRBD1 (5 bases). Per the germline V gene, CDR1 is MNHNS and CDR2 is SASEGT. V was pared by 2 bases and J by 0 bases, with 11 bases between. The CDR3 spans 16 residues. DNA for the CDR3: TGTGCCAGCAGTGAAATGGGAGGGGACTCTGGAAACACCATATATTTT. Translation: CASSEMGGDSGNTIYF.

The V call is TRBV3-1 (or the pseudogene TRBV3-2), the J call TRBJ2-5, with 15 bases matching TRBD2. Germline CDR1 and CDR2: LGHDT and YNNKEL (reference sequence). This CDR3 spans 17 amino acids. The V and J ends lost 4 bases and 2 bases, in that order; junction bases with no gene match: 5. Here the CDR3 reads CASSPGLAGGGQETQYF. The CDR3 nucleotides read TGTGCCAGCAGCCCGGGACTAGCGGGGGGCGGTCAAGAGACCCAGTACTTC.

V and J are TRBV11-2 and TRBJ2-5; 8 bases fit TRBD2. Germline CDR1 SGHAT, CDR2 FQNNGV. The CDR3 has 15 residues. Trimming cost V 5 bases and J 7 bases; bases outside gene matches: 12. The CDR3 coding sequence is TGTGCCAGCAGCCCGATGGCGGGAGGTGGGGGGACCCAGTACTTC. Protein sequence: CASSPMAGGGGTQYF.

This chain links TRBV30 with TRBJ1-5; TRBD1 aligns across 7 bases. Germline V gene data show CDR1 as GTSNPN and CDR2 as SVGIG (reference sequence). CDR3 length: 13 amino acids. Germline trimming cut 1 base from V and 4 bases from J; bases unmatched to any gene: 1. CDR3 residues: CAWSGQGNQPQHF. CDR3 DNA: TGTGCCTGGAGTGGACAGGGAAATCAGCCCCAGCATTTT.

A single count supports this clone. The chain combines TRBV5-4 with TRBJ2-7, with D possibly matching TRBD1 (5 bases). V lost 1 base, J lost 2 bases, and 7 bases lay in between. Germline CDR1 is SGHNT and CDR2 is YYREEE (reference sequence). This CDR3 is 13 amino acids long. DNA of the CDR3: TGTGCCAGCAGCTTGAAGGGGACCTACGAGCAGTACTTC. Its translation is CASSLKGTYEQYF.

The chain recombines TRBV28 with TRBJ2-1; 8 bases fit TRBD2. Germline lookup yields CDR1 MDHEN and CDR2 SYDVKM. The CDR3 has 15 residues. V dropped 7 bases and J dropped 7; count of bases not matched to a gene: 12. CDR3 coding DNA: TGTGCCAGCAACTCCCCCGGGACTAGGTCTAATGAGCAGTTCTTC. Its protein is CASNSPGTRSNEQFF.

The genes are TRBV4-1 and TRBJ1-2; a weak D match, TRBD1 (5 bases). Between the trimmed V and J ends, which lost 3 bases and 1 base, there was a span of 18 bases. Germline loops: CDR1 MGHRA, CDR2 YSYEKL. The CDR3 is 17 amino acids. CDR3 DNA: TGCGCCAGCAGCCACAACGTACTAAGACAGAATAACTATGGCTACACCTTC. Its translation is CASSHNVLRQNNYGYTF.

The chain joins TRBV29-1 to TRBJ1-1; maybe TRBD1 (6 bases). In germline, CDR1 is SQVTM, CDR2 ANQGSEA. V lost 1 base to trimming and J lost 1 base, with 7 bases between them. The CDR3 has 13 residues. This CDR3 reads CSVEGQANTEAFF. In DNA, the CDR3 is TGCAGCGTTGAAGGACAGGCGAACACTGAAGCTTTCTTT. Drawing the rest from reference TRBV29-1 and TRBJ1-1, the complete variable domain is SAVISQKPSRDICQRGTSLTIQCQVDSQVTMMFWYRQQPGQSLTLIATANQGSEATYESGFVIDKFPISRPNLTFSTLTVSNMSPEDSSIYLCSVEGQANTEAFFGQGTRLTVV.

The chain is built from TRBV11-3 and TRBJ2-1; TRBD1 is a possible D gene (5 bases). Trimming took off 3 bases at V and 1 base at J, with 10 bases between the two ends. Germline CDR1 reads SGHNT; CDR2 reads YENEEA. The CDR3 is 15 amino acids. The CDR3 here is CASSFGQGSYNEQFF. Here the CDR3 DNA reads TGTGCCAGCAGCTTTGGGCAGGGTTCCTACAATGAGCAGTTCTTC.